The source of this T cell receptor beta chain is a study of blood T cell repertoires in COVID-19. Study information: PBMCs, B-cell-depleted T cells, or T cells were the source of the cDNA or gDNA that made up the material.

In the original workflow: From reference gene primer amplification, estimates of nucleated cell counts were derived. Assay: immunoSEQ multiplex PCR; the TCRdb copy retains only in-frame clones and omits some. The DNA gave D and trimming, while V, J and clone size come from that table. The table shows some 83,000 clones, with around 88% occurring only once. The V segment lost 4 bases and the J segment 4 bases; nucleotides outside the gene matches: 19. Germline V CDR1 and CDR2: SQVTM, ANQGSEA. CDR3 length: 18 amino acids. The J gene is TRBJ2-7, the V gene TRBV29-1; 10 bases align to TRBD2. This TCR was recovered from a woman at least 80 years old with active or convalescent COVID-19. The specimen sequenced was peripheral blood. CDR3 amino acids: CSVVSRSGRAVPLYEQYF. The CDR3 bases are TGCAGCGTTGTTAGTAGAAGCGGGAGGGCCGTTCCTCTATACGAGCAGTACTTC.